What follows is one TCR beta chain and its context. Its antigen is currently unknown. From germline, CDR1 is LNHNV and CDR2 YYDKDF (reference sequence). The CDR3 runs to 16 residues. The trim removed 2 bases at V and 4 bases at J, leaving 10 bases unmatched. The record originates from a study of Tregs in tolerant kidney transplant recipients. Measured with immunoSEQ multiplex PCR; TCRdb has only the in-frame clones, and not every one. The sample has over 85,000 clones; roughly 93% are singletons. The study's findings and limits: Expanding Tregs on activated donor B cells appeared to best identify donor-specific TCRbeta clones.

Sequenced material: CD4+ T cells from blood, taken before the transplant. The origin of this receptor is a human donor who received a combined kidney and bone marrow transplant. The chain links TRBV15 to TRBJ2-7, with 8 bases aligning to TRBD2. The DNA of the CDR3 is TGTGCCACCAGCAGACCTAGGACTAGCCCGGATTACGAGCAGTACTTC. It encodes CATSRPRTSPDYEQYF.